The rows below give T cell receptor beta chains drawn from one sample of a study of early T cells in non-severe SARS-CoV-2 infection. TCRdb called the 5' RACE reads again in MiXCR, with one record for every CDR3 protein. The table has over 95,000 distinct CDR3 sequences, around 17% seen once. The material sequenced was whole blood. The receptors shown here come from an adult who was a healthcare worker with PCR-confirmed SARS-CoV-2 infection or an uninfected control (not recorded which). Each CDR3 is given with its conserved first and last residue. D genes are given only for firm matches. A clone size is listed for some rows: how often the clone was seen (once, few, many), or a class if it is expanded.

J: TRBJ1-6; D: NA; V: TRBV6-1; size: NA; DNA: TGTGCCAGCAGTGTCGACTATAATTCACCCCTCCACTTT; CDR3: CASSVDYNSPLHF
J: TRBJ2-2; D: TRBD2; V: TRBV20-1; size: many; DNA: TGCAGTGCTCCTAGCGGGGGGTGGTCCGGGGAGCTGTTTTTT; CDR3: CSAPSGGWSGELFF
J: TRBJ1-2; D: TRBD1; V: TRBV28; size: few; DNA: TGTGCCAGCAGCCTCCTAGGACAGGGAAATGGCTACACCTTC; CDR3: CASSLLGQGNGYTF
J: TRBJ2-3; D: NA; V: TRBV11-3; size: NA; DNA: TGTGCCAGCAGCTTAGGCCGGGCAGATACGCAGTATTTT; CDR3: CASSLGRADTQYF
J: TRBJ2-3; D: NA; V: TRBV28; size: NA; DNA: TGTGCCAGCGGCGTAGGAGGGGAGGGCACAGATACGCAGTATTTT; CDR3: CASGVGGEGTDTQYF
J: TRBJ2-7; D: NA; V: TRBV4-3; size: many; DNA: TGCGCCAGCAGCCAAGATAAGCGGAGGAGCTCCTACGAGCAGTACTTC; CDR3: CASSQDKRRSSYEQYF
J: TRBJ2-3; D: NA; V: TRBV29-1; size: NA; DNA: TGCAGCGTTGATATAGGGAGGTATTTT; CDR3: CSVDIGRYF
J: TRBJ2-1; D: TRBD2; V: TRBV6-2/TRBV6-3; size: NA; DNA: TGTGCCAGCAGTCCCCCACTGACGGGGGGGAATTACAATGAGCAGTTCTTC; CDR3: CASSPPLTGGNYNEQFF
J: TRBJ2-3; D: TRBD2; V: TRBV29-1; size: NA; DNA: TGCAGCGCAAAGGGACTAGCGGGGATAAGCACAGATACGCAGTATTTT; CDR3: CSAKGLAGISTDTQYF
J: TRBJ2-1; D: NA; V: TRBV3-1; size: few; DNA: TGTGCCAGCAGCCAAGGAAGAGGAGATGAGCAGTTCTTC; CDR3: CASSQGRGDEQFF
J: TRBJ2-4; D: TRBD1; V: TRBV18; size: NA; DNA: TGTGCCAGCTCAGACACAGGGGGCGCAGATATGGAAAGCATTCAGTACTTC; CDR3: CASSDTGGADMESIQYF
J: TRBJ2-1; D: NA; V: TRBV5-5; size: few; DNA: TGTGCCAGCCGGGAATGGAATGAGCAGTTCTTC; CDR3: CASREWNEQFF
J: TRBJ1-1; D: NA; V: TRBV13; size: NA; DNA: TGTGCCAGCAGCTTCCCCGGGGGCCAGGGTATGAACACTGAAGCTTTCTTT; CDR3: CASSFPGGQGMNTEAFF
J: TRBJ2-7; D: NA; V: TRBV27; size: few; DNA: TGTGCCAGCAGTTTAAAGGTGGGGAGCTCCTACGAGCAGTACTTC; CDR3: CASSLKVGSSYEQYF
J: TRBJ1-6; D: TRBD1; V: TRBV12-3/TRBV12-4; size: NA; DNA: TGTGCCAGCAGTTTATCCCCAGGGGGCTCACCCCTCCACTTT; CDR3: CASSLSPGGSPLHF
J: TRBJ2-3; D: NA; V: TRBV7-6; size: NA; DNA: TGTGCCAGCAGCCCTTTTCCCACAGATACGCAGTATTTT; CDR3: CASSPFPTDTQYF
J: TRBJ2-1; D: TRBD2; V: TRBV20-1; size: NA; DNA: TGCAGTGCTAGAGCCCGGACTAGCGGGGTATACTCGGATGAGCAGTTCTTC; CDR3: CSARARTSGVYSDEQFF
J: TRBJ1-5; D: NA; V: TRBV15; size: NA; DNA: TGTGCCACCAGCCGGCGGATAAATCAGCCCCAGCATTTT; CDR3: CATSRRINQPQHF
J: TRBJ1-1; D: NA; V: TRBV2; size: few; DNA: TGTGCCAGCAGTGTCGTGAACACTGAAGCTTTCTTT; CDR3: CASSVVNTEAFF
J: TRBJ2-6; D: NA; V: TRBV7-9; size: NA; DNA: TGTGCCAGCAGCCTACAGACAGGCCTGTCCAACGTCCTGACTTTC; CDR3: CASSLQTGLSNVLTF
J: TRBJ1-5; D: NA; V: TRBV2; size: few; DNA: TGTGCCAGCAGTGTAAGGCAGGGGATGGAGCCCCAGCATTTT; CDR3: CASSVRQGMEPQHF
J: TRBJ2-7; D: TRBD1; V: TRBV11-2; size: few; DNA: TGTGCCAGCAGCTTAAAGGGGGCGGACTACGAGCAGTACTTC; CDR3: CASSLKGADYEQYF
J: TRBJ1-1; D: TRBD1; V: TRBV3-1; size: NA; DNA: TGTGCCAGCAGCTTCGGACAGGGAGGCACTGAAGCTTTCTTT; CDR3: CASSFGQGGTEAFF
J: TRBJ2-2; D: NA; V: TRBV12-3/TRBV12-4; size: NA; DNA: TGTGCCAGCAGTCCAGGGGGAGGGAACACCGGGGAGCTGTTTTTT; CDR3: CASSPGGGNTGELFF
J: TRBJ2-1; D: NA; V: TRBV4-3; size: many; DNA: TGCGCCAGCAGCCAAGAGCGGGGACCCTACAATGAGCAGTTCTTC; CDR3: CASSQERGPYNEQFF
J: TRBJ2-3; D: NA; V: TRBV7-6; size: NA; DNA: TGTGCCAGCAGCTTTGGAGGGGGGGATACGCAGTATTTT; CDR3: CASSFGGGDTQYF
J: TRBJ1-6; D: NA; V: TRBV6-1; size: NA; DNA: NA; CDR3: CASSTSGVDNSPLHF
J: TRBJ1-3; D: NA; V: TRBV4-2; size: few; DNA: TGTGCCAGCAGCCAAGAGGCTCCTGGAAACACCATATATTTT; CDR3: CASSQEAPGNTIYF
J: TRBJ2-2; D: NA; V: TRBV28; size: many; DNA: TGTGCCAGCAACGTACAGGGTAACACCGGGGAGCTGTTTTTT; CDR3: CASNVQGNTGELFF
J: TRBJ2-7; D: TRBD2; V: TRBV27; size: NA; DNA: TGTGCCAGCAGTCACGGACTAGACTACGAGCAGTACTTC; CDR3: CASSHGLDYEQYF
J: TRBJ2-7; D: NA; V: TRBV7-2; size: NA; DNA: TGTGCCAGCAGCTCAGGTGGACAGAGAAGTTACGAGCAGTACTTC; CDR3: CASSSGGQRSYEQYF
J: TRBJ2-7; D: TRBD2; V: TRBV7-9; size: NA; DNA: TGTGCCAGCAGTTCCACTAGCGGGAGGGATGTGAACGAGCAGTACTTC; CDR3: CASSSTSGRDVNEQYF
J: TRBJ2-5; D: NA; V: TRBV19; size: NA; DNA: TGTGCCAGTAGTCCTTCCGACAGACAAGAGACCCAGTACTTC; CDR3: CASSPSDRQETQYF
J: TRBJ2-7; D: NA; V: TRBV5-1; size: NA; DNA: TGCGCCAGCAGCTTGGAGCCAGGTGATTACGAGCAGTACTTC; CDR3: CASSLEPGDYEQYF
J: TRBJ1-1; D: NA; V: TRBV6-1; size: many; DNA: TGTGCCAGCAGGGGGACATCCCCGACTGAAGCTTTCTTT; CDR3: CASRGTSPTEAFF
J: TRBJ2-1; D: TRBD2; V: TRBV12-3/TRBV12-4; size: many; DNA: TGTGCCAGCACTACTAGCGTGATACCACATGAGCAGTTCTTC; CDR3: CASTTSVIPHEQFF
J: TRBJ2-2; D: TRBD2; V: TRBV7-6; size: few; DNA: TGTGCCAGCTCGACGGGGGGGACCGGGGAGCTGTTTTTT; CDR3: CASSTGGTGELFF
J: TRBJ1-1; D: NA; V: TRBV7-9; size: many; DNA: TGTGCCAGCAGCTTAGAATGGGGAGGGAGAACTGAAGCTTTCTTT; CDR3: CASSLEWGGRTEAFF
J: TRBJ2-1; D: TRBD2; V: TRBV20-1; size: medium-sized; DNA: TGCAGTGCTCCGAGCGGGGGCTACAATGAGCAGTTCTTC; CDR3: CSAPSGGYNEQFF
J: TRBJ2-1; D: NA; V: TRBV11-2; size: NA; DNA: TGTGCCAGCAGCTTACGGAGCAATGAGCAGTTCTTC; CDR3: CASSLRSNEQFF
J: TRBJ2-1; D: NA; V: TRBV24-1; size: many; DNA: TGTGCCACCAGTGATCATTTAGACAATGAGCAGTTCTTC; CDR3: CATSDHLDNEQFF
J: TRBJ1-4; D: NA; V: TRBV7-2; size: NA; DNA: TGTGCCAGCAGCCCCCAAGTGGGCGGTGGTGAAAAACTGTTTTTT; CDR3: CASSPQVGGGEKLFF
J: TRBJ2-2; D: NA; V: TRBV28; size: NA; DNA: TGTGCCAGCATCCGGAGTTCGGGCACCGGGGAGCTGTTTTTT; CDR3: CASIRSSGTGELFF
J: TRBJ2-7; D: NA; V: TRBV28; size: few; DNA: TGTGCCAGCAGTTATAGCTCCTACGAGCAGTACTTC; CDR3: CASSYSSYEQYF
J: TRBJ2-1; D: NA; V: TRBV4-1; size: NA; DNA: TGCGCCAGCAGCCAAGATCCGACCAATGAGCAGTTCTTC; CDR3: CASSQDPTNEQFF
J: TRBJ2-5; D: NA; V: TRBV11-2; size: few; DNA: TGTGCCAGCAGCTGGAGACTCGATCAAGAGACCCAGTACTTC; CDR3: CASSWRLDQETQYF
J: TRBJ2-7; D: NA; V: TRBV7-9; size: few; DNA: TGTGCCAGCAGCTTGGCTATCACCTACGAGCAGTACTTC; CDR3: CASSLAITYEQYF
J: TRBJ2-3; D: NA; V: TRBV7-2; size: many; DNA: TGTGCCAGCTCCACGGGGGCGGGAGCAATAGGAATCACAGATACGCAGTATTTT; CDR3: CASSTGAGAIGITDTQYF
J: TRBJ2-3; D: TRBD1; V: TRBV9; size: NA; DNA: TGTGCCAGCAGCGTGAGGGGGCCTGGAGATACGCAGTATTTT; CDR3: CASSVRGPGDTQYF
J: TRBJ2-4; D: NA; V: TRBV20-1; size: NA; DNA: TGCAGTGCTAGTCCCCCGGGACGCAAAAACATTCAGTACTTC; CDR3: CSASPPGRKNIQYF
J: TRBJ2-7; D: TRBD2; V: TRBV29-1; size: NA; DNA: TGCAGCGTTGCGGGAGGGGGGGCCTACGAGCAGTACTTC; CDR3: CSVAGGGAYEQYF
J: TRBJ2-7; D: TRBD1; V: TRBV6-5; size: few; DNA: TGTGCCAGCAGTTACGGGCAGGGGGTCTACGAGCAGTACTTC; CDR3: CASSYGQGVYEQYF
J: TRBJ2-7; D: NA; V: TRBV4-3; size: few; DNA: TGCGCCAGCAGCCAAGATACAACGTCGGGGCGGGCCTACGAGCAGTACTTC; CDR3: CASSQDTTSGRAYEQYF
J: TRBJ2-1; D: NA; V: TRBV2; size: NA; DNA: TGTGCCAGCCGTTCATCCAGCTCCTACAATGAGCAGTTCTTC; CDR3: CASRSSSSYNEQFF
J: TRBJ2-7; D: TRBD1; V: TRBV18; size: NA; DNA: TGTGCCAGCTCACCTACCCTGGGGACAGTCTCCTACGAGCAGTACTTC; CDR3: CASSPTLGTVSYEQYF
J: TRBJ1-5; D: NA; V: TRBV7-9; size: many; DNA: TGTGCCAGCAGCGGGGCGGGCGGGCAGCCCCAGCATTTT; CDR3: CASSGAGGQPQHF
J: TRBJ2-7; D: NA; V: TRBV5-4; size: many; DNA: TGTGCCAGCAGCCAGTCCAGGGGCCTACGAGAGCAGTACTTC; CDR3: CASSQSRGLREQYF
J: TRBJ1-2; D: NA; V: TRBV12-3/TRBV12-4; size: few; DNA: TGTGCCAGCAACCGGAATGAGGGTGGTGGCTACACCTTC; CDR3: CASNRNEGGGYTF
J: TRBJ2-1; D: TRBD2; V: TRBV6-5; size: few; DNA: TGTGCCAGCAGACTAAGCGGGAGGGCCTACAATGAGCAGTTCTTC; CDR3: CASRLSGRAYNEQFF